This T cell receptor (beta chain) emerged from a study of post-analysis software for immune sequencing data. Study overall: There were relapsing-remitting, secondary progressive and progressive-relapsing multiple sclerosis among the disease courses included.

V lost 1 base, J lost 4 bases, and 7 bases lay in between. This CDR3 is 12 amino acids long. Germline V gene lookup returns CDR1 DFQATT and CDR2 SNEGSKA (reference sequence). Prepared TCR beta cDNA libraries contained unique molecular identifiers. Input populations of roughly 1 to 10 million T cells gave rise to hundreds of thousands of cDNA molecules. In TCRdb, the PCR reads were re-called with MiXCR into one record per CDR3 protein. The repertoire holds under 200,000 distinct CDR3 sequences, with 29% as singletons. This clonotype has ten or more counts. Its target is unknown. Study results and limitations: The study found significantly lower normalized Chao1 diversity in multiple sclerosis patients than in controls. Several TRBV segments were more frequent in patients than controls; TRBV5-6, TRBV5-1 and TRBV20-1 belonged to this group.

The TCR sequence derives from a girl aged 2-17 years with multiple sclerosis. Sequencing was done on a sample of blood. The gene calls are TRBV20-1 and TRBJ1-2; D gene ambiguous. For the CDR3, the DNA is TGCAGTGCTAGAGTCGCTACCTATGGCTACACCTTC. Its translation: CSARVATYGYTF.